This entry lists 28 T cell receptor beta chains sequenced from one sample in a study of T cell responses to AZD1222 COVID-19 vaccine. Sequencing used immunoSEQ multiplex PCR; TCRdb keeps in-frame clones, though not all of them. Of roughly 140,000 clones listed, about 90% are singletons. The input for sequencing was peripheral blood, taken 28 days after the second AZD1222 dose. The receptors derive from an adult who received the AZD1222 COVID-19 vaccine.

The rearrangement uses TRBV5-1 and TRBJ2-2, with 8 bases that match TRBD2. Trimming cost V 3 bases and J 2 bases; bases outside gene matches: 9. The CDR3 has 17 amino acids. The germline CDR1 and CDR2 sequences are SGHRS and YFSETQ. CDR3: CASSSSGLARNTGELFF. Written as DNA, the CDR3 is TGCGCCAGCAGCTCCTCCGGACTAGCCAGAAACACCGGGGAGCTGTTTTTT.

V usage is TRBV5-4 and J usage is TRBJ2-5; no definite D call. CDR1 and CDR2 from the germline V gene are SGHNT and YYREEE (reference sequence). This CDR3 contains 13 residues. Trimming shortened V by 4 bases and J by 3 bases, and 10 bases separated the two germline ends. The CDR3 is CASSVIHKETQYF. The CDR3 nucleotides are TGTGCCAGCAGCGTCATTCATAAAGAGACCCAGTACTTC.

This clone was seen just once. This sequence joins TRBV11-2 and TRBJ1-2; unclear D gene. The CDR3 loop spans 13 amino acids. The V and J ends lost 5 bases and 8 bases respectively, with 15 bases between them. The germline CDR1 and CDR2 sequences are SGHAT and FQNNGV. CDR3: CASSPLWGGGYTF. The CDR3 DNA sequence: TGTGCCAGCAGCCCCCTGTGGGGAGGGGGCTACACCTTC.

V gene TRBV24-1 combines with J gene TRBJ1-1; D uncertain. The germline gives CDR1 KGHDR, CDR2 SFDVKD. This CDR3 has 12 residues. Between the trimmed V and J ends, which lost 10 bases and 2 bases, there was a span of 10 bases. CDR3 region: CATKGSNTEAFF. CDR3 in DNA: TGTGCCACTAAAGGGAGTAACACTGAAGCTTTCTTT.

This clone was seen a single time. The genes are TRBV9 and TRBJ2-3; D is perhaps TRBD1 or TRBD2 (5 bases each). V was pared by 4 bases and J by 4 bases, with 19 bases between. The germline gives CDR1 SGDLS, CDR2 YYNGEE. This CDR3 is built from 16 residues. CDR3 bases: TGTGCCAGCAGCCCGGGGTGGGTGGGGGAGTCAGATACGCAGTATTTT. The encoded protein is CASSPGWVGESDTQYF.

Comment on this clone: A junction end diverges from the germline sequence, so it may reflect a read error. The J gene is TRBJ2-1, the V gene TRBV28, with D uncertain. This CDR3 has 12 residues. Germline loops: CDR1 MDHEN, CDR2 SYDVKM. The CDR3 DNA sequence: TGTGCCAGCAGTTCCAGGACGAGAGAGCGGTTCTTC. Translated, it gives CASSSRTRERFF.

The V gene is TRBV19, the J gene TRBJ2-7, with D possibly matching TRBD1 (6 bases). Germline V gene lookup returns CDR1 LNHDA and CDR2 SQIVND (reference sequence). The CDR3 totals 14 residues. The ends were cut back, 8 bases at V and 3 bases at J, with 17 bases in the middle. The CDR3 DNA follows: TGTGCCAGTGGTCCCAAGGACAGTCTCTACGAGCAGTACTTC. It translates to CASGPKDSLYEQYF.

The CDR3 DNA is TGTGCCAGCTCACCCACGGACAGCGGAACTGAAGCTTTCTTT. Its translation is CASSPTDSGTEAFF. The V call is TRBV18, the J call TRBJ1-1, with a tentative D call TRBD1 (6 bases). CDR3 length: 14 residues. V was clipped by 3 bases and J by 5 bases, with 13 bases between them. The V gene's germline CDR1 is KGHSH and CDR2 LQKENI. The variable domain in full, completed from reference TRBV18 and TRBJ1-1, reads NAGVMQNPRHLVRRRGQEARLRCSPMKGHSHVYWYRQLPEEGLKFMVYLQKENIIDESGMPKERFSAEFPKEGPSILRIQQVVRGDSAAYFCASSPTDSGTEAFFGQGTRLTVV.

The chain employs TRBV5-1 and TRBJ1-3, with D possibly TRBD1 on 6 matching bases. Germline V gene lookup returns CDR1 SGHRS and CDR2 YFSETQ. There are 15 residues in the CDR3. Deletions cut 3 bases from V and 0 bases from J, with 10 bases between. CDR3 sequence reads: CASSSLTGSGNTIYF. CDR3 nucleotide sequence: TGCGCCAGCAGCTCCCTGACAGGCTCTGGAAACACCATATATTTT. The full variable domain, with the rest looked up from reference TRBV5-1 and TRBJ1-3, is KAGVTQTPRYLIKTRGQQVTLSCSPISGHRSVSWYQQTPGQGLQFLFEYFSETQRNKGNFPGRFSGRQFSNSRSEMNVSTLELGDSALYLCASSSLTGSGNTIYFGEGSWLTVV.

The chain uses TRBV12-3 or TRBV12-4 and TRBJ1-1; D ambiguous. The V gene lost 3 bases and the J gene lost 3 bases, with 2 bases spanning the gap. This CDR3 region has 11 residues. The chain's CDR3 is CASSFDTEAFF. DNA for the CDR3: TGTGCCAGCAGTTTCGACACTGAAGCTTTCTTT.

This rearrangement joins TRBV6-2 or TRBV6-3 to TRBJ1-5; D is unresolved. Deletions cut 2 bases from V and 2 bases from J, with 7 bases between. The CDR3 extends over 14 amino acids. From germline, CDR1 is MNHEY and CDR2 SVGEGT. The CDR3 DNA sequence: TGTGCCAGCAGTTACGTCCAGGGCAATCAGCCCCAGCATTTT. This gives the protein CASSYVQGNQPQHF.

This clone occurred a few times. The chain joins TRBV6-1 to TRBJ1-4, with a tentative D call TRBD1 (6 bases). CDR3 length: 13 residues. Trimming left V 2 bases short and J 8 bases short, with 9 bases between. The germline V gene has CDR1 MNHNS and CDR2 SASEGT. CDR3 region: CASSERGGEKLFF. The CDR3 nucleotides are TGTGCCAGCAGTGAAAGGGGGGGAGAAAAACTGTTTTTT.

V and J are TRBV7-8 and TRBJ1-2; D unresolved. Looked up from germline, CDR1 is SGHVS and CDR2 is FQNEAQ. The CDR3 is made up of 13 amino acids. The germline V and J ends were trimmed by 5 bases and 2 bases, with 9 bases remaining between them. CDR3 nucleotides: TGTGCCAGCAGCCCCGACATAAACTATGGCTACACCTTC. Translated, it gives CASSPDINYGYTF.

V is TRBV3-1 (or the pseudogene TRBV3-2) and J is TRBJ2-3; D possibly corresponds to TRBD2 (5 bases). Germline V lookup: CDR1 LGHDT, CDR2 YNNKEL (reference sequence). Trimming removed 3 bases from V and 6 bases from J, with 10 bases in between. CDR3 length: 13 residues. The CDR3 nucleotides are TGTGCCAGCAGCCAGAGGGAGCCGGATACGCAGTATTTT. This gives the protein CASSQREPDTQYF.

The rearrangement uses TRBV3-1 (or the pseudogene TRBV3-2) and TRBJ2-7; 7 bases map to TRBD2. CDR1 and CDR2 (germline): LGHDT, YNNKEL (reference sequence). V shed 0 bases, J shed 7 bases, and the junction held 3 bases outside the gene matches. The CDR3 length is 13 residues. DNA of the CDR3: TGTGCCAGCAGCCAAGATATGGGGGGGGAGCAGTACGTC. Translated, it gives CASSQDMGGEQYV.

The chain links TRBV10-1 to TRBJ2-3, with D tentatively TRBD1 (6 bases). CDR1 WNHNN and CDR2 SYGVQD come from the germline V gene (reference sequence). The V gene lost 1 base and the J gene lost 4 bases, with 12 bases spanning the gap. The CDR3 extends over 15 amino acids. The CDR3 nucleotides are TGCGCCAGCAGTGAGTTCAGGGGTGGGCCAGATACGCAGTATTTT. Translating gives CASSEFRGGPDTQYF.

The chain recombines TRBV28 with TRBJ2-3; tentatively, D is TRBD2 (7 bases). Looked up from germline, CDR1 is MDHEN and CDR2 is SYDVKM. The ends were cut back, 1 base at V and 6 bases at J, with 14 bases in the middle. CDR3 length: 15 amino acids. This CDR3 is CASSLLGGASDTQYF. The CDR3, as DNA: TGTGCCAGCAGTTTATTGGGGGGGGCCTCGGATACGCAGTATTTT.

This chain's CDR3 is CASSHRRYTGELFF. The CDR3 DNA is TGTGCCAGCAGCCACCGACGGTACACCGGGGAGCTGTTTTTT. The V gene is TRBV28, the J gene TRBJ2-2; D gene unclear. CDR3 size: 14 residues. The germline CDR1 and CDR2 sequences are MDHEN and SYDVKM. The V end was cut by 6 bases, the J end by 3 bases, with 11 bases between.

This chain's CDR3 is CASSQGAGDNSPLHF. CDR3 DNA: TGTGCCAGCAGCCAAGGGGCCGGGGATAATTCACCCCTCCACTTT. V and J are TRBV3-1 (or the pseudogene TRBV3-2) and TRBJ1-6; no clear D. Trimming stripped 1 base from V and 5 bases from J, with 9 bases between. The CDR3 length is 15 residues. Germline V lookup: CDR1 LGHDT, CDR2 YNNKEL (reference sequence).

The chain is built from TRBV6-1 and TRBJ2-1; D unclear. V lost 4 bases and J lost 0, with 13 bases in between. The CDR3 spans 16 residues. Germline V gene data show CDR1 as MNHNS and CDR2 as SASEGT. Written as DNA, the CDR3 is TGTGCCAGCAGTGGGTTAAAGCTTAGCTCCTACAATGAGCAGTTCTTC. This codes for CASSGLKLSSYNEQFF.

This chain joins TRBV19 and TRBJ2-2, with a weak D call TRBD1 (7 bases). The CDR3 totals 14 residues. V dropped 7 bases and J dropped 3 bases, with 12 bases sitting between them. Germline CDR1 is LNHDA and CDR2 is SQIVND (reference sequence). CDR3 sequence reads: CASKGRGDTGELFF. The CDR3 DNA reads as TGTGCCAGTAAGGGCAGGGGGGACACCGGGGAGCTGTTTTTT.

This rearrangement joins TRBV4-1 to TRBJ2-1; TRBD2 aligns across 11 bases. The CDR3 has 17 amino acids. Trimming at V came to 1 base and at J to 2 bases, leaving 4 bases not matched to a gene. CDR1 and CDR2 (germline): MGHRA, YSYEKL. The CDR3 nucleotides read TGCGCCAGCAGCCAAGGACTAGCGGGACCACCCTACAATGAGCAGTTCTTC. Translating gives CASSQGLAGPPYNEQFF.

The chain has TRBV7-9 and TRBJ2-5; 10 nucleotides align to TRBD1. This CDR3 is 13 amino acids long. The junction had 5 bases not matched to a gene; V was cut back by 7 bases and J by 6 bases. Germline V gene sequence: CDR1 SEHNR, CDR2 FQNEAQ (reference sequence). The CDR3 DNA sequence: TGTGCCAGCAACCGGGGACAGGGGCAGACCCAGTACTTC. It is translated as CASNRGQGQTQYF.

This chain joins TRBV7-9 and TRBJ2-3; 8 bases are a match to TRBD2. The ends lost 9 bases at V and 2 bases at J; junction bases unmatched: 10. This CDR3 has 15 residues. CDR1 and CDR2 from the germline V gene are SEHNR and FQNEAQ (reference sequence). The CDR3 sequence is CASGGLAGLTDTQYF. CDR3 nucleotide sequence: TGTGCCAGTGGGGGGCTAGCGGGCCTCACAGATACGCAGTATTTT.

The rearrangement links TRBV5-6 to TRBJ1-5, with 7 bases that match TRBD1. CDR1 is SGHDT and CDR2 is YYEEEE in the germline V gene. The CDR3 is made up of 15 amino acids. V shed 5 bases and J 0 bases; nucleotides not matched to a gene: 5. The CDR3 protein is CASSAQGYSNQPQHF. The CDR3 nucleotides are TGTGCCAGCAGTGCACAGGGGTATAGCAATCAGCCCCAGCATTTT.

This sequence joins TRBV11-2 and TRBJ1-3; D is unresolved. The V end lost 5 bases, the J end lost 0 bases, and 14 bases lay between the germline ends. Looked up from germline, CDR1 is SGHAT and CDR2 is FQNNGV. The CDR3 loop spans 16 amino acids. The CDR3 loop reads CASSPVDISSGNTIYF. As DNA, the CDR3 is TGTGCCAGCAGCCCAGTTGACATCTCCTCTGGAAACACCATATATTTT.

CDR3 sequence (DNA): TGTGCCAGCAGCTTAGTGGGGCAGGGGTGGGGAGGCTACACCTTC. It encodes CASSLVGQGWGGYTF. V and J are TRBV7-8 and TRBJ1-2; TRBD1 might be the D (6 bases). The V gene lost 1 base and the J gene lost 8 bases, with 17 bases spanning the gap. Germline CDR1 SGHVS, CDR2 FQNEAQ. The CDR3 is 15 residues long.

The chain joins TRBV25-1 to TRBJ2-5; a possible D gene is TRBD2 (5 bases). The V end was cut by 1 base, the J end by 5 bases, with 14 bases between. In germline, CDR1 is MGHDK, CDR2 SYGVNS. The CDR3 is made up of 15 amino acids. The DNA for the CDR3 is TGTGCCAGCAGTGAATTCGGAGGCTCTCGTGAGACCCAGTACTTC. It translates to CASSEFGGSRETQYF.